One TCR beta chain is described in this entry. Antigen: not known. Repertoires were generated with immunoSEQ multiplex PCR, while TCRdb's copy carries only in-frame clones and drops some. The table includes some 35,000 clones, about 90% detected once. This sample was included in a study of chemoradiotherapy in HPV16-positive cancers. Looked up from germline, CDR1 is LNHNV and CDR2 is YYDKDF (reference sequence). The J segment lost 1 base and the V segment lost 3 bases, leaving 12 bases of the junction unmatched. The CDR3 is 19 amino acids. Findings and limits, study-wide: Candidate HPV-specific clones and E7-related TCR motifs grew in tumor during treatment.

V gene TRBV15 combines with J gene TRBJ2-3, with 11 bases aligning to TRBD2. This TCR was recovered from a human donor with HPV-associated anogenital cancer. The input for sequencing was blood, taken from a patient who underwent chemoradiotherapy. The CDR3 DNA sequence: TGTGCCACCAGCAGCCTAGCGGGGGGTCCAAATGGGGGCACAGATACGCAGTATTTT. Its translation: CATSSLAGGPNGGTDTQYF.